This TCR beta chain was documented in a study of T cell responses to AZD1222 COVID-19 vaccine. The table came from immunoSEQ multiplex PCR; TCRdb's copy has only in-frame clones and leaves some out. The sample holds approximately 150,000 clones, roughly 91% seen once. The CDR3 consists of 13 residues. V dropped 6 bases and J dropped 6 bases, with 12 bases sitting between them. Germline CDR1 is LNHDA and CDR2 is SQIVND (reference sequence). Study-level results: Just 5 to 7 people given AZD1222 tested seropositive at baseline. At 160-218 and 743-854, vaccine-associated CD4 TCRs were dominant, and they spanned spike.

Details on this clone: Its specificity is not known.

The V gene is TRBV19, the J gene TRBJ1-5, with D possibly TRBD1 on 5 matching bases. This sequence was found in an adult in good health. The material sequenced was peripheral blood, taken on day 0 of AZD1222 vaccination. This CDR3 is CASSPGGFQPQHF. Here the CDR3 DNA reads TGTGCCAGTAGCCCCGGGGGGTTTCAGCCCCAGCATTTT.